This T cell receptor (beta chain) is from a study of blood T cells in healthy people across ages. A second PCR of about 7 to 11 cycles used a sample-barcoded 5' primer and a J-beta primer mix. Sequencing recovered at least 3 million CDR3-containing paired-end reads from each sample. MiXCR, run by TCRdb on the 5' RACE reads, gives a single entry per CDR3 protein. Found here are 850,000 to 1,300,000 distinct CDR3 sequences, 40% to 50% of them singletons; the top ten hold 15% to 20%. Concerning this clonotype: The antigen is not known.

Study-wide results and limits: Naive T cell percentage by flow cytometry tracked strongly with beta diversity.

Donation came from healthy Caucasian individuals in Russia who were aged about 6 to 95. J was trimmed by 5 bases and V by 1 base; bases with no gene match: 6. CDR3 length: 15 amino acids. Per germline, CDR1 SGHKS and CDR2 YYEKEE (reference sequence). The receptor comes from a woman in her fifties or sixties in good health. Specimen: blood. The chain links TRBV5-5 to TRBJ2-7, with 10 bases fitting TRBD1. CDR3 in DNA: TGTGCCAGCAGCTTGTTGGGACAGGGGACTGACGAGCAGTACTTC. Its translation: CASSLLGQGTDEQYF.